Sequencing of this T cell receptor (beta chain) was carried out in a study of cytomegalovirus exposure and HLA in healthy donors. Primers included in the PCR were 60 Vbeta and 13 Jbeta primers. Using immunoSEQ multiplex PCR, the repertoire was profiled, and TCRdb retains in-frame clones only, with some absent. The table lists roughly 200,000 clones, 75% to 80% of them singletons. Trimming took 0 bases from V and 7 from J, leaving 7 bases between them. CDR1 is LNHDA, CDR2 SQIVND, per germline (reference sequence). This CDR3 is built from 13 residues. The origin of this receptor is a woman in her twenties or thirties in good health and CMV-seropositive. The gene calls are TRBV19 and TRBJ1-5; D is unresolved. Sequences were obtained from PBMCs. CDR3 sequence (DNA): TGTGCCAGTAGTATAGATCTATACCAGCCCCAGCATTTT. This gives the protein CASSIDLYQPQHF. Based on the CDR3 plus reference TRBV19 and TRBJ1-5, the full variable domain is DGGITQSPKYLFRKEGQNVTLSCEQNLNHDAMYWYRQDPGQGLRLIYYSQIVNDFQKGDIAEGYSVSREKKESFPLTVTSAQKNPTAFYLCASSIDLYQPQHFGDGTRLSIL.